The 26 T cell receptor beta chains listed next were all sequenced from one sample in a study of control samples from healthy donors and cancer patients. The data were produced by immunoSEQ multiplex PCR, yet TCRdb's version contains in-frame clones alone and is incomplete. The sample holds 78,000 or so clones; nearly 90% are singletons and the top ten take 5% to 7%. Material: blood. The receptors derive from a woman in her forties or fifties in good health.

The chain joins TRBV30 to TRBJ2-3, with D perhaps given as TRBD1 or TRBD2 (6 bases each). The CDR3 extends over 12 amino acids. With 4 bases removed from V and 6 bases from J, the gap between germline ends came to 11 bases. CDR1 and CDR2 from the germline V gene are GTSNPN and SVGIG (reference sequence). DNA for the CDR3: TGTGCCTGGAATACGGGGGCGGATACGCAGTATTTT. Protein product: CAWNTGADTQYF.

The V gene is TRBV9, the J gene TRBJ1-2; D unresolved. Germline V gives CDR1 SGDLS, CDR2 YYNGEE. Trimming took 2 bases from V and 6 from J, leaving 17 bases between them. The CDR3 contains 15 residues. CDR3 nucleotide sequence: TGTGCCAGCAGCGTTGCGCCGGAAAGGAGACATGGCTACACCTTC. Translating it yields CASSVAPERRHGYTF.

The chain carries TRBV29-1 and TRBJ1-1, with D possibly matching TRBD1 (5 bases). V dropped 5 bases and J dropped 4 bases, with 8 bases sitting between them. The CDR3 runs to 11 residues. CDR1 SQVTM and CDR2 ANQGSEA come from the germline V gene. This CDR3 is CSVSRGTEAFF. DNA for the CDR3: TGCAGCGTTTCTAGGGGCACTGAAGCTTTCTTT.

The chain couples TRBV6-1 to TRBJ1-2, with D possibly TRBD1 on 5 matching bases. The ends were cut back, 0 bases at V and 13 bases at J, with 18 bases in the middle. The CDR3 is 14 residues long. Germline V gene lookup returns CDR1 MNHNS and CDR2 SASEGT. In DNA form, the CDR3 reads TGTGCCAGCAGTGAAGCGTTAAGGAAGGGGCCGATCACCTTC. Encoded protein: CASSEALRKGPITF.

V gene TRBV10-3 combines with J gene TRBJ1-4; D is unclear. The CDR3 runs 17 residues. Germline-derived CDR1 and CDR2 are ENHRY and SYGVKD. V was cut by 2 bases and J by 0 bases, with 13 bases left in between. CDR3 nucleotide sequence: TGTGCCATCAGTGAGGCAGAGTTGCTTGCAACTAATGAAAAACTGTTTTTT. Translated, it gives CAISEAELLATNEKLFF.

J is TRBJ1-3 and V is TRBV5-1; 7 bases align to TRBD1. The CDR3 extends over 14 amino acids. V was pared by 4 bases and J by 4 bases, with 5 bases of the junction left unmatched. CDR1 is SGHRS and CDR2 is YFSETQ in the germline V gene. CDR3 DNA sequence: TGCGCCAGCAGCCGGTCGGGACAGGGAAACACCATATATTTT. Amino acid sequence: CASSRSGQGNTIYF. Drawing the rest from reference TRBV5-1 and TRBJ1-3, the complete variable domain is KAGVTQTPRYLIKTRGQQVTLSCSPISGHRSVSWYQQTPGQGLQFLFEYFSETQRNKGNFPGRFSGRQFSNSRSEMNVSTLELGDSALYLCASSRSGQGNTIYFGEGSWLTVV.

The chain employs TRBV5-1 and TRBJ2-3; D remains unclear. The germline V gene encodes CDR1 SGHRS and CDR2 YFSETQ. The CDR3 sequence is 14 residues long. Deletions cut 2 bases from V and 1 base from J, with 8 bases between. CDR3 sequence reads: CASSFSGRTDTQYF. CDR3 nucleotides: TGCGCCAGCAGCTTTTCGGGCCGCACAGATACGCAGTATTTT.

The chain employs TRBV11-2 and TRBJ2-4, with D perhaps matching TRBD1 or TRBD2 (5 bases each). Trimming stripped 3 bases from V and 4 bases from J, with 13 bases between. The CDR3 sequence is 15 residues long. Germline loops: CDR1 SGHAT, CDR2 FQNNGV. The CDR3 nucleotides are TGTGCCAGCAGCTTTGATGGGGGTCCGAAAAACATTCAGTACTTC. Its protein product is CASSFDGGPKNIQYF. Looking up the rest from reference TRBV11-2 and TRBJ2-4 gives the full variable domain: EAGVAQSPRYKIIEKRQSVAFWCNPISGHATLYWYQQILGQGPKLLIQFQNNGVVDDSQLPKDRFSAERLKGVDSTLKIQPAKLEDSAVYLCASSFDGGPKNIQYFGAGTRLSVL.

The chain has TRBV23-1 and TRBJ1-6; no reliable D call. TRBV23-1 is an open reading frame whose function is uncertain. V was clipped by 4 bases and J by 8 bases, with 3 bases between them. This CDR3 contains 11 residues. The CDR3, as DNA: TGCGCCAGCAGTCGTCATTCACCCCTCCACTTT. The encoded protein is CASSRHSPLHF.

The chain recombines TRBV6-5 with TRBJ1-5; TRBD1 matches 7 bases. V lost 6 bases and J lost 2; bases outside the gene matches: 4. The CDR3 is 14 residues long. Germline CDR1 and CDR2: MNHEY and SVGAGI. CDR3 DNA sequence: TGTGCCAGCAGCCTAACAGGGGGCAATCAGCCCCAGCATTTT. This sequence encodes CASSLTGGNQPQHF.

The rearrangement links TRBV9 to TRBJ2-3; tentatively, D is TRBD2 (7 bases). There are 15 residues in the CDR3. The V gene lost 5 bases and the J gene lost 8 bases, with 21 bases spanning the gap. CDR1 is SGDLS, CDR2 YYNGEE, per germline. This CDR3 is CASSWASGEGGTQYF. The CDR3 bases are TGTGCCAGCAGTTGGGCTAGCGGAGAAGGGGGTACGCAGTATTTT.

The chain employs TRBV7-9 and TRBJ2-7; D may be TRBD1 (6 bases). CDR1 is SEHNR, CDR2 FQNEAQ, per germline (reference sequence). Trimming pared 6 bases from V and 6 bases from J, leaving 15 bases between. The CDR3 runs to 13 residues. This CDR3 reads CASSVTGYSEQYF. CDR3 nucleotides: TGTGCCAGCAGTGTAACAGGGTATAGCGAGCAGTACTTC.

The V call is TRBV4-1, the J call TRBJ1-5; 7 bases are shared with TRBD1. Germline V CDR1 and CDR2: MGHRA, YSYEKL. The CDR3 extends over 15 amino acids. Trimming removed 3 bases from V and 7 bases from J; junction bases left unmatched: 9. Here the CDR3 DNA reads TGCGCCAGCAGCCAGGTGACAGGGCTTGGACAGCCCCAGCATTTT. Translating gives CASSQVTGLGQPQHF.

This rearrangement joins TRBV10-3 to TRBJ2-5; D could derive from TRBD1 or TRBD2 (5 bases each). This CDR3 comprises 14 residues. V was clipped by 0 bases and J by 5 bases, with 10 bases between them. Germline V gene data show CDR1 as ENHRY and CDR2 as SYGVKD. The CDR3 sequence: CAISESKGRETQYF. CDR3 bases: TGTGCCATCAGTGAGTCAAAGGGACGGGAGACCCAGTACTTC.

The chain combines TRBV5-1 with TRBJ1-1, with TRBD1 identical over 7 bases. The germline CDR1 and CDR2 sequences are SGHRS and YFSETQ. The CDR3 loop spans 14 amino acids. Unmatched junction bases numbered 8, after V lost 4 bases and J lost 5 bases. Here the CDR3 reads CASSTTGKSTEAFF. The CDR3 DNA sequence: TGCGCCAGCAGCACGACAGGGAAGTCAACTGAAGCTTTCTTT. Complete variable domain (other parts from reference TRBV5-1 and TRBJ1-1): KAGVTQTPRYLIKTRGQQVTLSCSPISGHRSVSWYQQTPGQGLQFLFEYFSETQRNKGNFPGRFSGRQFSNSRSEMNVSTLELGDSALYLCASSTTGKSTEAFFGQGTRLTVV.

This chain uses TRBV19 with TRBJ2-7; tentatively, D is TRBD1 (6 bases). V lost 4 bases and J lost 5, with 9 bases in between. The CDR3 totals 12 residues. The V gene's germline CDR1 is LNHDA and CDR2 SQIVND (reference sequence). The DNA of the CDR3 is TGTGCCAGTAGTAGGGCAGGGGACGAGCAGTACTTC. The encoded protein is CASSRAGDEQYF.

V and J are TRBV7-2 and TRBJ2-7, with 7 nucleotides matching TRBD2. This CDR3 region has 14 residues. Germline V lookup: CDR1 SGHTA, CDR2 FQGNSA. The V gene end was trimmed by 4 bases and the J gene end by 1 base; junction bases not matched to a gene: 4. The CDR3 bases are TGTGCCAGCAGCTCCTCTAGCGGATCCTACGAGCAGTACTTC. As protein: CASSSSSGSYEQYF.

The chain recombines TRBV12-5 with TRBJ1-2; 8 nucleotides align to TRBD1. Unmatched junction bases numbered 13, after V lost 5 bases and J lost 8 bases. The CDR3 extends over 15 amino acids. Germline V CDR1 and CDR2: LGHNT, FRNRAP. CDR3 sequence (DNA): TGTGCTAGTGGTCTCCGGGACAGGATGCATTACGGCTACACCTTC. It codes for CASGLRDRMHYGYTF.

The J gene is TRBJ2-1, the V gene TRBV19; no reliable D call. This CDR3 has 11 residues. With 6 bases removed from V and 9 bases from J, the gap between germline ends came to 9 bases. Germline lookup yields CDR1 LNHDA and CDR2 SQIVND (reference sequence). CDR3 coding DNA: TGTGCCAGTAGAGCGTACGGTGAGCAGTTCTTC. It specifies CASRAYGEQFF.

The V call is TRBV30, the J call TRBJ1-3; D gene uncertain. Trimming pared 0 bases from V and 0 bases from J, leaving 3 bases between. The CDR3 sequence is 13 residues long. Germline V lookup: CDR1 GTSNPN, CDR2 SVGIG (reference sequence). CDR3 bases: TGTGCCTGGAGTGTACCCTCTGGAAACACCATATATTTT. Residues: CAWSVPSGNTIYF.

The V gene is TRBV3-1 (or the pseudogene TRBV3-2), the J gene TRBJ1-1, with D possibly being TRBD1 (5 bases). The CDR3 contains 14 residues. Trimming cost V 4 bases and J 2 bases, with 11 bases left between them. Germline V gene data show CDR1 as LGHDT and CDR2 as YNNKEL (reference sequence). CDR3: CASSRRQLNTEAFF. The CDR3 region has the DNA TGTGCCAGCAGCCGACGACAGCTAAACACTGAAGCTTTCTTT.

V usage is TRBV6-2 or TRBV6-3 and J usage is TRBJ2-7; no clear D gene. Trimming cost V 3 bases and J 3 bases, with 9 bases left between them. The CDR3 has 13 amino acids. Germline CDR1 reads MNHEY; CDR2 reads SVGEGT. The CDR3 DNA is TGTGCCAGCAGTTATTTAGATGGCTACGAGCAGTACTTC. It encodes CASSYLDGYEQYF.

The rearrangement uses TRBV6-2 or TRBV6-3 and TRBJ2-7; possible D gene TRBD2, 5 bases. Trimming removed 3 bases from V and 2 bases from J, with 11 bases in between. Germline V gene data show CDR1 as MNHEY and CDR2 as SVGEGT. The CDR3 covers 14 residues. CDR3 amino acids: CASSYGWRAYEQYF. CDR3 in DNA: TGTGCCAGCAGTTATGGGTGGCGGGCCTACGAGCAGTACTTC.

The chain links TRBV2 to TRBJ2-7; D is uncertain. CDR3 size: 14 residues. Trimming shortened V by 0 bases and J by 2 bases, and 8 bases separated the two germline ends. Germline CDR1 is SNHLY and CDR2 is FYNNEI. The CDR3 sequence is CASSEATVAYEQYF. The DNA for the CDR3 is TGTGCCAGCAGTGAAGCTACAGTCGCCTACGAGCAGTACTTC.

The rearrangement joins TRBV6-1 to TRBJ2-7, with D perhaps being TRBD1 or TRBD2 (6 bases each). This CDR3 region has 15 residues. V lost 0 bases to trimming and J lost 4 bases, with 13 bases between them. The germline V gene has CDR1 MNHNS and CDR2 SASEGT. CDR3 region: CASSEAGGVVYEQYF. The DNA for the CDR3 is TGTGCCAGCAGTGAAGCGGGGGGCGTGGTGTACGAGCAGTACTTC.

This chain joins TRBV2 and TRBJ2-3, with TRBD2 matching over 11 bases. With V trimmed by 5 bases and J by 4 bases, 5 bases remained unmatched. CDR3 size: 15 residues. Germline V gene sequence: CDR1 SNHLY, CDR2 FYNNEI. CDR3 amino acids: CASSPSGGPSDTQYF. DNA for the CDR3: TGTGCCAGCAGTCCTAGCGGGGGGCCTTCAGATACGCAGTATTTT.